Here is one T cell receptor beta chain with its context. Its specific antigen is unknown. Nothing much larger sits one base from this clone, and base qualities are not available. This sample stems from a study of blood T cell repertoires in COVID-19 (dated by TCRdb to about 2020). At the level of the whole study: Collaborator samples came from the United States, Italy and Spain and covered acute and convalescent phases of COVID-19. The repertoires were released in a freely available public database meant as a resource for research on the immune response to SARS-CoV-2. The prospective study material was composed of cDNA or gDNA derived from T cells, B-cell-depleted T cells, or PBMCs. Deeply sampled blood TCRbeta repertoires from subjects exposed to, actively infected with, or recovered from COVID-19 were included in the dataset. Where available, HLA class I and class II types were obtained from metadata supplied by the sample provider rather than from assay-based typing. Samples came from the ongoing ImmuneRACE study (first 160 participants) plus 1,254 subjects from 6 global collaborators. A de-identified subject ID, COVID-19 status, age in years and sex were almost always included in the sample metadata. Results and caveats for the whole study, not just this receptor: The amount of clinical and demographic metadata varied by source and participant and was provided uncurated.

TCRbeta CDR3 regions were amplified from genomic DNA by means of the immunoSEQ Assay, a bias-controlled multiplex PCR. As for the original processing: Within the assay, amplification of reference gene primers was used to estimate how many nucleated cells each sample contained. To quantify the absolute abundance of each unique TCRbeta CDR3 rearrangement, sequence reads were collapsed and filtered. For each sample, productive Simpson clonality was calculated as the square root of Simpson's diversity index over productive rearrangements. TCRdb holds this immuneACCESS table with in-frame rearrangements only. Some clones are missing; in checked studies, unresolved V genes explain under half, and the rest has no known cause. V and J calls and clone size are copied from that table; D and trimming were computed from the DNA. The sample data list fewer than 300,000 clones, and roughly 80% of these were observed just once. 4.5% to 6% of the sample belongs to the ten largest clones.

In the prospective study, participants were roughly 18 to 89 years old, resided in under 30 geographic areas of the United States, and were enrolled through a virtual design. In the prospective study, participants were assigned to cohorts based on the clinical history participants reported in a screening survey and a study questionnaire. Exposed participants were defined as having been in contact with someone with a PCR-confirmed or clinician-diagnosed COVID-19 case within 2 weeks of study entry. In the prospective study, whole blood, serum and a nasopharyngeal or oropharyngeal swab were collected from each participant by mobile phlebotomists. Over an approximately 2-month period, participants in the prospective study had the option of providing additional blood draws and questionnaires. Prospective study blood samples were shipped either frozen or at room temperature before DNA extraction. Trimming at the junction amounts to 4 bases on V and 3 bases on J, and the germline ends lie 4 bases apart. The CDR3 contains 11 residues, cysteine and phenylalanine counted. Left in the record is the CDR3 DNA by itself, 33 bases read in frame from the first base.

The sequencing sample was made of PBMCs or T cells enriched from blood (not recorded which). This chain joins TRBV12-3 or TRBV12-4 to TRBJ2-7, with the identity of the D gene unclear. This TCR derives from a man in his forties who had been exposed to COVID-19. The CDR3 protein is CASSSGYEQYF. In nucleotide form, the sequence is TGTGCCAGCAGTTCCGGCTACGAGCAGTACTTC.